Below, 4 T cell receptor beta chains from the same sample are listed, as sequenced in a study of OX40 agonist ivuxolimab in advanced cancers. TCRdb's copy holds only in-frame clones and misses some; the assay was immunoSEQ multiplex PCR. The top ten hold over 8.5% of the sample, which has tens of thousands of clones, about 90% seen once. The specimen comprised CD4+ or CD8+ T cells sorted from blood, sampled in a trial of the OX40 agonist ivuxolimab. These receptors all stem from an adult with an advanced solid tumor such as melanoma, head and neck, liver or kidney cancer.

The chain joins TRBV15 to TRBJ2-7; 11 bases line up with TRBD1. J was trimmed by 0 bases and V by 2 bases; bases with no gene match: 3. The V gene's germline CDR1 is LNHNV and CDR2 YYDKDF (reference sequence). This CDR3 region has 16 residues. The chain's CDR3 is CATSRPGTGGSYEQYF. CDR3 nucleotide sequence: TGTGCCACCAGCAGACCCGGGACAGGGGGCTCCTACGAGCAGTACTTC.

The chain has TRBV5-6 and TRBJ2-1; perhaps TRBD2 as D (6 bases). V was cut by 5 bases and J by 4 bases, with 10 bases left in between. The CDR3 is made up of 13 amino acids. Per germline, CDR1 SGHDT and CDR2 YYEEEE. CDR3 protein: CASRLSGYNEQFF. The CDR3 DNA reads TGTGCCAGCAGGTTGAGCGGGTACAATGAGCAGTTCTTC. The full variable domain, with the rest looked up from reference TRBV5-6 and TRBJ2-1, is DAGVTQSPTHLIKTRGQQVTLRCSPKSGHDTVSWYQQALGQGPQFIFQYYEEEERQRGNFPDRFSGHQFPNYSSELNVNALLLGDSALYLCASRLSGYNEQFFGPGTRLTVL.

The chain links TRBV9 to TRBJ2-7; perhaps TRBD1 as D (6 bases). From germline, CDR1 is SGDLS and CDR2 YYNGEE. CDR3 length: 13 amino acids. V lost 3 bases and J 1 base, leaving 8 bases between the germline ends. CDR3 residues: CASSADSSYEQYF. In DNA, the CDR3 is TGTGCCAGCAGCGCGGACAGTTCCTACGAGCAGTACTTC.

CDR3 DNA sequence: TGCGCCAGCAGCTTTATAGCGGGGGAGGCGAGCACAGATACGCAGTATTTT. Protein product: CASSFIAGEASTDTQYF. The chain employs TRBV4-1 and TRBJ2-3; 9 bases are a match to TRBD2. The CDR3 runs to 17 residues. Losses at the gene ends were 5 bases for V and 0 bases for J; bases not matched to a gene: 9. Looked up from germline, CDR1 is MGHRA and CDR2 is YSYEKL.